Included here is one T cell receptor beta chain sequence, with context. What it recognizes is unknown. The J segment lost 5 bases and the V segment lost 0 bases, leaving 6 bases of the junction unmatched. Germline assignment: CDR1 SGHAT and CDR2 FQNNGV. The CDR3 length is 15 residues. This sample stems from a study of glioma-infiltrating T cells after dendritic cell vaccination. About the study: Dendritic cells derived from monocytes and pulsed with autologous tumor lysate formed the vaccine. Broader study findings: Survival was not directly related to TCR clonality in these patients.

Up to about 2 ug genomic DNA was used for TCRB CDR3 amplification. Libraries were prepared by immunoSEQ multiplex PCR; TCRdb keeps only in-frame clonotypes and omits some of them. The repertoire consists of about 82,000 clones, with 70% to 90% occurring once and the leading ten covering roughly 3.1%. PBMC were collected before vaccination, two weeks after the third vaccination, and at progression. The clonotype was recovered from a human donor with glioblastoma. This chain joins TRBV11-2 and TRBJ2-5; 7 nucleotides agree with TRBD1. Material: blood, obtained before dendritic cell vaccination. CDR3 amino acids: CASSLDRGLGETQYF. In DNA form, the CDR3 reads TGTGCCAGCAGCTTAGACAGGGGGTTAGGGGAGACCCAGTACTTC.